The 15 T cell receptor beta chains reported below all come from one sample, sequenced in a study of fetal regulatory T cell absence and autoimmunity. TCRdb's table, derived via immunoSEQ multiplex PCR, lists solely in-frame clones and lacks some. The table has around 100,000 clones, 72% seen once. Sequencing was done on a sample of pancreas tissue. These TCRs come from a male donor with IPEX syndrome.

The chain is built from TRBV19 and TRBJ1-1; 7 positions match TRBD1. With 4 bases clipped from V and 1 base from J, the junction kept 0 bases outside the gene matches. CDR1 is LNHDA and CDR2 is SQIVND in the germline V gene (reference sequence). The CDR3 spans 13 residues. This CDR3 reads CASSTGGNTEAFF. For the CDR3, the DNA is TGTGCCAGTAGTACAGGGGGGAACACTGAAGCTTTCTTT.

This clone was recorded a few times. The chain couples TRBV7-9 to TRBJ1-1; D unresolved. V was clipped by 0 bases and J by 2 bases, with 7 bases between them. The CDR3 contains 14 residues. Germline V gives CDR1 SEHNR, CDR2 FQNEAQ (reference sequence). CDR3 sequence: CASSLALTNTEAFF. The CDR3 DNA reads TGTGCCAGCAGCTTAGCGCTAACTAACACTGAAGCTTTCTTT. The full variable domain, rest sourced from reference TRBV7-9 and TRBJ1-1, is DTGVSQNPRHKITKRGQNVTFRCDPISEHNRLYWYRQTLGQGPEFLTYFQNEAQLEKSRLLSDRFSAERPKGSFSTLEIQRTEQGDSAMYLCASSLALTNTEAFFGQGTRLTVV.

The chain combines TRBV4-1 with TRBJ2-7; TRBD1 agrees at 8 bases. CDR3 size: 15 residues. Germline lookup yields CDR1 MGHRA and CDR2 YSYEKL. J gave up 3 bases and V 0 bases, and 4 bases lay outside the gene matches. The CDR3 bases are TGCGCCAGCAGCCAAGATTGGGGGACAGGCTACGAGCAGTACTTC. This translates into CASSQDWGTGYEQYF.

The chain uses TRBV19 and TRBJ2-1; 10 positions agree with TRBD1. V shed 10 bases and J 5 bases; nucleotides not matched to a gene: 8. Per the germline V gene, CDR1 is LNHDA and CDR2 is SQIVND (reference sequence). CDR3 length equals 14 residues. In nucleotides, the CDR3 is TGTGCCACCAACAGACAGGGGGCGGACAATGAGCAGTTCTTC. Its protein is CATNRQGADNEQFF.

Turning to this clone: This CDR3 is also generated by other DNA sequences in the sample. The genes are TRBV9 and TRBJ1-1, with D perhaps matching TRBD1 (5 bases). Deletions cut 0 bases from V and 4 bases from J, with 7 bases between. The CDR3 covers 13 residues. Germline V gene data show CDR1 as SGDLS and CDR2 as YYNGEE. The CDR3 protein is CASSVGGATEAFF. The CDR3 DNA sequence: TGTGCCAGCAGCGTAGGAGGGGCCACTGAAGCTTTCTTT.

The V gene is TRBV11-2, the J gene TRBJ2-7; D is possibly TRBD2 (6 bases). Germline V gene data show CDR1 as SGHAT and CDR2 as FQNNGV. The V end was cut by 3 bases, the J end by 3 bases, with 9 bases between. This CDR3 comprises 13 residues. The CDR3 loop reads CASSLAGIYEQYF. The CDR3 bases are TGTGCCAGCAGCTTGGCGGGAATCTACGAGCAGTACTTC.

On this clone itself: Distinct nucleotide sequences in the sample also encode this CDR3. V gene TRBV6-1 combines with J gene TRBJ2-7, with D uncertain. V gave up 2 bases and J gave up 0 bases, with 2 bases separating them. The CDR3 covers 12 residues. Per germline, CDR1 MNHNS and CDR2 SASEGT. The CDR3 region is CASSESSYEQYF. The CDR3 DNA reads as TGTGCCAGCAGTGAAAGCTCCTACGAGCAGTACTTC.

This clone was found a few times. The chain joins TRBV6-5 to TRBJ2-7; D possibly corresponds to TRBD1 (6 bases). Trimming left V 5 bases short and J 3 bases short, with 11 bases between. CDR3 length: 13 amino acids. The V gene's germline CDR1 is MNHEY and CDR2 SVGAGI. Here the CDR3 DNA reads TGTGCCAGCAGTGACAGGCTAAACTACGAGCAGTACTTC. Amino acids: CASSDRLNYEQYF.

The chain recombines TRBV7-6 with TRBJ2-7; no clear D. Per the germline V gene, CDR1 is SGHVS and CDR2 is FNYEAQ. With 2 bases removed from V and 5 bases from J, the gap between germline ends came to 13 bases. The CDR3 is made up of 14 amino acids. As DNA, the CDR3 is TGTGCCAGCAGCTTATTGGGGTCTGGCGACGAGCAGTACTTC. It translates to CASSLLGSGDEQYF.

The rearrangement joins TRBV27 to TRBJ1-5; D uncertain. CDR1 and CDR2 from the germline V gene are MNHEY and SMNVEV (reference sequence). V dropped 2 bases and J dropped 7 bases, with 9 bases sitting between them. This CDR3 is 13 amino acids long. The chain's CDR3 is CASSLRHRQPQHF. The CDR3 coding sequence is TGTGCCAGCAGTTTAAGACATCGACAGCCCCAGCATTTT.

This chain links TRBV19 with TRBJ1-2; D gene ambiguous. The CDR3 runs to 12 residues. Germline lookup yields CDR1 LNHDA and CDR2 SQIVND (reference sequence). V was pared by 3 bases and J by 3 bases, with 5 bases between. CDR3 loop: CASSMRDYGYTF. CDR3 coding DNA: TGTGCCAGTAGTATGAGGGACTATGGCTACACCTTC. The complete variable domain, with remaining parts taken from reference TRBV19 and TRBJ1-2, reads DGGITQSPKYLFRKEGQNVTLSCEQNLNHDAMYWYRQDPGQGLRLIYYSQIVNDFQKGDIAEGYSVSREKKESFPLTVTSAQKNPTAFYLCASSMRDYGYTFGSGTRLTVV.

V is TRBV6-5 and J is TRBJ1-5, with D perhaps TRBD1 (5 bases). V gave up 4 bases and J gave up 0 bases, with 13 bases separating them. CDR1 and CDR2 from the germline V gene are MNHEY and SVGAGI. This CDR3 is built from 16 residues. As DNA, the CDR3 is TGTGCCAGCAGTTCGGGGACGCATTATAGCAATCAGCCCCAGCATTTT. Translating it yields CASSSGTHYSNQPQHF.

V is TRBV14 and J is TRBJ1-2; unclear D gene. The length of the CDR3 is 13 residues. V gave up 3 bases and J gave up 4 bases, with 9 bases separating them. Germline CDR1 and CDR2: SGHDN and FVKESK. The CDR3 spells CASSHRGLYGYTF. For the CDR3, the DNA is TGTGCCAGCAGCCATCGAGGCCTCTATGGCTACACCTTC. Full variable domain (remainder filled in from reference TRBV14 and TRBJ1-2): EAGVTQFPSHSVIEKGQTVTLRCDPISGHDNLYWYRRVMGKEIKFLLHFVKESKQDESGMPNNRFLAERTGGTYSTLKVQPAELEDSGVYFCASSHRGLYGYTFGSGTRLTVV.

V and J are TRBV7-9 and TRBJ1-5; D gene unclear. V dropped 2 bases and J dropped 4 bases, with 9 bases sitting between them. Germline lookup yields CDR1 SEHNR and CDR2 FQNEAQ (reference sequence). The CDR3 totals 14 residues. The CDR3, as DNA: TGTGCCAGCAGCTTATATGGGGAGAATCAGCCCCAGCATTTT. Residues: CASSLYGENQPQHF. Looking up the rest from reference TRBV7-9 and TRBJ1-5 gives the full variable domain: DTGVSQNPRHKITKRGQNVTFRCDPISEHNRLYWYRQTLGQGPEFLTYFQNEAQLEKSRLLSDRFSAERPKGSFSTLEIQRTEQGDSAMYLCASSLYGENQPQHFGDGTRLSIL.

V and J are TRBV2 and TRBJ2-7, with 8 bases aligning to TRBD2. Germline CDR1 is SNHLY and CDR2 is FYNNEI. V dropped 7 bases and J dropped 2; count of bases not matched to a gene: 4. The CDR3 has 13 amino acids. DNA of the CDR3: TGTGCCAGCACCGGGGGGGAAACCTACGAGCAGTACTTC. The encoded protein is CASTGGETYEQYF. Filled out from reference TRBV2 and TRBJ2-7, the complete variable domain reads EPEVTQTPSHQVTQMGQEVILRCVPISNHLYFYWYRQILGQKVEFLVSFYNNEISEKSEIFDDQFSVERPDGSNFTLKIRSTKLEDSAMYFCASTGGETYEQYFGPGTRLTVT.